A selection of T cell receptor beta chains follows, all from one sample in a study of cytomegalovirus exposure and HLA in healthy donors. Sequenced by immunoSEQ multiplex PCR; TCRdb stores in-frame clones only, minus some. The repertoire holds some 250,000 clones, with about 80% as singletons. Material: PBMCs. The receptor source for this set is a woman aged 55-75 years in good health and CMV-seropositive. Each CDR3 is given with its conserved first and last residue. The order of the fields is V gene, clone size, D gene, J gene, CDR3 protein, CDR3 DNA. The D gene is left open where the match is weak. Not all rows give a size; the values are once, few, many and, for expanded clones, a class.

TRBV5-1	.	TRBD1	TRBJ2-2	CASSPRTGGDGELFF	TGCGCCAGCAGCCCACGGACAGGGGGCGACGGGGAGCTGTTTTTT
TRBV6-1	.	TRBD1	TRBJ1-2	CASMVGQANGYTF	TGTGCCAGCATGGTAGGACAGGCTAATGGCTACACCTTC
TRBV27	.	TRBD2	TRBJ2-1	CASIPSALAGGGGWNEQFF	TGTGCCAGCATTCCGAGCGCGTTGGCGGGAGGTGGCGGTTGGAATGAGCAGTTCTTC
TRBV10-1	.	TRBD1	TRBJ1-1	CASSRGQGTEAFF	TGCGCCAGCAGCCGCGGACAGGGCACTGAAGCTTTCTTT
TRBV18	.	TRBD1	TRBJ2-1	CASSPWDSYNEQFF	TGTGCCAGCTCACCCTGGGACAGTTACAATGAGCAGTTCTTC
TRBV27	few	TRBD1	TRBJ1-1	CASRRTGGARTEAFF	TGTGCCAGCAGACGGACAGGGGGCGCGAGAACTGAAGCTTTCTTT
TRBV18	.	TRBD1	TRBJ1-6	CASSPRDRDSPLHF	TGTGCCAGCTCACCCCGGGACAGGGATTCACCCCTCCACTTT
TRBV5-1	.	TRBD1	TRBJ2-2	CASSWDRYDGELFF	TGCGCCAGCAGCTGGGACAGGTACGACGGGGAGCTGTTTTTT
TRBV11-2	.	.	TRBJ2-7	CASSLKGSEQYF	TGTGCCAGCAGCTTAAAAGGGAGCGAGCAGTACTTC
TRBV5-4	.	.	TRBJ2-7	CASSILVRPYEQYF	TGTGCCAGCAGCATACTAGTACGGCCCTACGAGCAGTACTTC
TRBV5-1	.	.	TRBJ2-7	CASSSHRDFPYEQYF	TGCGCCAGCAGCTCGCACCGGGACTTCCCCTACGAGCAGTACTTC
TRBV4-1	.	TRBD2	TRBJ2-3	CASSRGLAVYTDTQYF	TGCGCCAGCAGCCGAGGACTAGCGGTCTACACAGATACGCAGTATTTT
TRBV10-1	.	.	TRBJ2-2	CASRRGRNTGELFF	TGCGCCAGCAGAAGGGGAAGGAACACCGGGGAGCTGTTTTTT
TRBV27	.	.	TRBJ2-1	CASSFGGPYNEQFF	TGTGCCAGCAGTTTTGGCGGTCCTTACAATGAGCAGTTCTTC
TRBV5-1	.	.	TRBJ2-1	CASSFGGVGGNNEQFF	TGCGCCAGCAGCTTCGGAGGGGTTGGGGGGAACAATGAGCAGTTCTTC
TRBV5-1	few	TRBD2	TRBJ2-1	CASSATSGSYNEQFF	TGCGCCAGCAGCGCGACTAGCGGATCCTACAATGAGCAGTTCTTC
TRBV9	few	TRBD2	TRBJ2-5	CASSSMGTTQETQYF	TGTGCCAGCAGCTCTATGGGGACTACCCAAGAGACCCAGTACTTC
TRBV5-4	.	.	TRBJ2-5	CASSSPGHRQETQYF	TGTGCCAGCAGCTCCCCGGGACACCGTCAAGAGACCCAGTACTTC
TRBV18	.	.	TRBJ1-1	CASSHGQMNTEAFF	TGTGCCAGCTCCCACGGACAGATGAACACTGAAGCTTTCTTT
TRBV28	.	TRBD2	TRBJ2-2	CASSPRLAVTGELFF	TGTGCCAGCAGTCCAAGACTAGCGGTTACCGGGGAGCTGTTTTTT
TRBV30	.	.	TRBJ2-7	CAWSVGQGVNEQYF	TGTGCCTGGAGTGTAGGGCAGGGCGTCAACGAGCAGTACTTC
TRBV2	.	TRBD2	TRBJ2-7	CASEGTRPSYEQYF	TGTGCCAGCGAGGGGACTAGGCCGTCCTACGAGCAGTACTTC
TRBV5-4	once	TRBD2	TRBJ2-1	CASSLGGGRGFGEQFF	TGTGCCAGCAGCTTGGGGGGCGGGAGGGGCTTCGGTGAGCAGTTCTTC
TRBV7-9	few	TRBD1	TRBJ1-2	CASSLRSGGDGYTF	TGTGCCAGCAGCTTAAGGTCAGGGGGAGATGGCTACACCTTC
TRBV9	.	.	TRBJ2-3	CASSVKQNTDTQYF	TGTGCCAGCAGCGTAAAACAGAACACAGATACGCAGTATTTT
TRBV7-3	few	.	TRBJ2-3	CASSLNLAPGTDTQYF	TGTGCCAGCAGCTTAAACCTAGCTCCTGGCACAGATACGCAGTATTTT